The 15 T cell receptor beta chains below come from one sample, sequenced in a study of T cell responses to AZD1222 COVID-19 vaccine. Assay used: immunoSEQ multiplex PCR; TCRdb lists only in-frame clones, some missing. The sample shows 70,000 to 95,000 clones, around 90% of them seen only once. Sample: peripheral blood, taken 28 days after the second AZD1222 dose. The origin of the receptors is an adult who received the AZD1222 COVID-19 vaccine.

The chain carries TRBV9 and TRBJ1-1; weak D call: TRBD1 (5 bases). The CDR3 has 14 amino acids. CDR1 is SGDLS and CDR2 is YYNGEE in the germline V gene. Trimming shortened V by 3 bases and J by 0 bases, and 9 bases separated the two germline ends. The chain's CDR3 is CASSARDLNTEAFF. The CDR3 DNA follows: TGTGCCAGCAGCGCCAGGGACTTGAACACTGAAGCTTTCTTT. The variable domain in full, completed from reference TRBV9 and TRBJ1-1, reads DSGVTQTPKHLITATGQRVTLRCSPRSGDLSVYWYQQSLDQGLQFLIQYYNGEERAKGNILERFSAQQFPDLHSELNLSSLELGDSALYFCASSARDLNTEAFFGQGTRLTVV.

In nucleotides, the CDR3 is TGTGCCAGCAGCCCGCCGGGACAGGGCAGAGAGCAGTACTTC. This gives the protein CASSPPGQGREQYF. The chain recombines TRBV28 with TRBJ2-7; the match to TRBD1 covers 9 bases. Germline V gives CDR1 MDHEN, CDR2 SYDVKM. The J segment lost 7 bases and the V segment lost 6 bases, leaving 10 bases of the junction unmatched. The CDR3 totals 14 residues.

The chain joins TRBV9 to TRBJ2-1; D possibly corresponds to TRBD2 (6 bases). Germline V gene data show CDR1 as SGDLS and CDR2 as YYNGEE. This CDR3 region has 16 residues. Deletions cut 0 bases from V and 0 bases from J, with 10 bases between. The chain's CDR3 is CASSVAVGSSYNEQFF. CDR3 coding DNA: TGTGCCAGCAGCGTAGCTGTCGGGAGCTCCTACAATGAGCAGTTCTTC.

DNA for the CDR3: TGTGCCAGCAGTGATTCCCCCGGGACAGTTACCTACAATGAGCAGTTCTTC. Its protein product is CASSDSPGTVTYNEQFF. The genes are TRBV6-4 and TRBJ2-1; 7 bases fit TRBD1. This CDR3 contains 17 residues. With V trimmed by 3 bases and J by 2 bases, 10 bases remained unmatched. CDR1 MRHNA and CDR2 SNTAGT come from the germline V gene.

The CDR3 protein is CASSIAGGLDTQYF. In nucleotides, the CDR3 is TGCGCCAGCAGCATAGCGGGTGGCCTAGATACGCAGTATTTT. The chain uses TRBV5-1 and TRBJ2-3; 7 positions agree with TRBD2. There are 14 residues in the CDR3. Losses at the gene ends were 4 bases for V and 5 bases for J; bases not matched to a gene: 7. Germline V gives CDR1 SGHRS, CDR2 YFSETQ.

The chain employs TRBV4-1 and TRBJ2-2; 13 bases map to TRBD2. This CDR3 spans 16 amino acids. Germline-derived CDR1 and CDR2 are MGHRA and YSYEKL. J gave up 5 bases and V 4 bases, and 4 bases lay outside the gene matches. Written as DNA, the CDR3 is TGCGCCAGCAGCCCACCGGGACTAGCGGGAACCGGGGAGCTGTTTTTT. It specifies CASSPPGLAGTGELFF.

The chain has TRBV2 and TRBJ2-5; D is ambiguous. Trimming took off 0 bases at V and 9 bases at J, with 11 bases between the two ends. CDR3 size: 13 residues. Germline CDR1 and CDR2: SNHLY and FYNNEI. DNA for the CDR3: TGTGCCAGCAGTGAAGCAGAACCGGCACCCCAGTACTTC. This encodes CASSEAEPAPQYF.

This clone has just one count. CDR3 nucleotides: TGCAGTGCTCAACCCTCCTACGAGCAGTACTTC. It translates to CSAQPSYEQYF. The chain links TRBV20-1 to TRBJ2-7; D unclear. CDR1 and CDR2 (germline): DFQATT, SNEGSKA (reference sequence). The CDR3 totals 11 residues. Trimming cost V 5 bases and J 0 bases, with 5 bases left between them.

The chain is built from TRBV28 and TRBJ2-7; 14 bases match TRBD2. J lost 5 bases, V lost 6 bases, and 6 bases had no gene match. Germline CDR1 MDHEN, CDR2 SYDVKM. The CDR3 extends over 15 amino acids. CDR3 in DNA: TGTGCCAGCAGATTCCGACTAGCGGGAGGGCACGAGCAGTACTTC. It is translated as CASRFRLAGGHEQYF.

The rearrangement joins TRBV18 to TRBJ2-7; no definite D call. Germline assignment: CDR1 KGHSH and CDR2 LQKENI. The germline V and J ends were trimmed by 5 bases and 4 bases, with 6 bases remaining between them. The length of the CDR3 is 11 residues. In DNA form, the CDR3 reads TGTGCCAGCTCAGATGAGTACGAGCAGTACTTC. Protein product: CASSDEYEQYF.

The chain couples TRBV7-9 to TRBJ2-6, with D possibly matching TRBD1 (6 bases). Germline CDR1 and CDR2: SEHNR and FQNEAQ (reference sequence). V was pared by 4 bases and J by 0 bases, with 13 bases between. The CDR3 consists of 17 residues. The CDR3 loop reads CASSSINRDSGANVLTF. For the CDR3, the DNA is TGTGCCAGCAGCTCCATTAACAGGGACTCTGGGGCCAACGTCCTGACTTTC.

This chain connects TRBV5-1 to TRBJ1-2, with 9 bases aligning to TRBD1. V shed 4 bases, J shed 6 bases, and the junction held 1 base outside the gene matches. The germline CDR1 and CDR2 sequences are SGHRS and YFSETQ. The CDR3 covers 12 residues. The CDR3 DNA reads TGCGCCAGCAGCAGGGACAGGGATGGCTACACCTTC. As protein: CASSRDRDGYTF.

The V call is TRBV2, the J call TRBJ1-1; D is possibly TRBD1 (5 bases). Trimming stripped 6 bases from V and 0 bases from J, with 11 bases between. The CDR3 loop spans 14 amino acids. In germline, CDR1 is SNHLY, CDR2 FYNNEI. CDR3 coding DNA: TGTGCCAGCAGCTCCACGGGACTGAACACTGAAGCTTTCTTT. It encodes CASSSTGLNTEAFF.

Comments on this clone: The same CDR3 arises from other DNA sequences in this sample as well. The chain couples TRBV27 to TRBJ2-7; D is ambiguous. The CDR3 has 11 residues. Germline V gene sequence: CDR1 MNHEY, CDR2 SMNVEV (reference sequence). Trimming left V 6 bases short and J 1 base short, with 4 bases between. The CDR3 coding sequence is TGTGCCAGCAGCCCTTCCTACGAGCAGTACTTC. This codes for CASSPSYEQYF.

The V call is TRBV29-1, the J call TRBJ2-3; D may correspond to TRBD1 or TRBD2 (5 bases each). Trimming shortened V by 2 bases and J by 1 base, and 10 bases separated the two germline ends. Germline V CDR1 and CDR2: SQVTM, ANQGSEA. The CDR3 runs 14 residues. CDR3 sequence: CSVEPRGGTDTQYF. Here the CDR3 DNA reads TGCAGCGTTGAACCCCGAGGGGGCACAGATACGCAGTATTTT.